Listed here is a single TCR beta chain. Its target is unknown. The sequencing template was cDNA reverse transcribed from extracted RNA. Assay used: immunoSEQ multiplex PCR; TCRdb lists only in-frame clones, some missing. Of under 150,000 clones in the sample, roughly three fifths were seen once. The treatment here: oral pan-JAK inhibitor, 5-10 mg twice daily. V dropped 1 base and J dropped 0 bases, with 18 bases sitting between them. CDR1 and CDR2 (germline): SGHRS, YFSETQ. CDR3 length equals 18 residues. These data belong to a study of CD8+ T cells in alopecia areata. Whole-study results and caveats: Many expanded lesional clones persisted in scalp and blood during tofacitinib.

The rearrangement uses TRBV5-1 and TRBJ2-3; the D is unclear. Specimen: CD4+ T cells sorted from blood, collected at week 24, from a patient treated with tofacitinib. This clonotype was sampled from a human donor with alopecia areata. Here the CDR3 DNA reads TGCGCCAGCAGCTTGACCTTCAACCAGGAGACTAGCACAGATACGCAGTATTTT. Translation gives CASSLTFNQETSTDTQYF.